The T cell receptor beta chain described here comes from a study of T cell responses to AZD1222 COVID-19 vaccine. Study background: Pooling was applied to second doses at about 4 or about 12 weeks. Points from the study as a whole: There were mostly white British donors and more females than males, and clonal diversity was possibly underestimated.

On this clone: Antigen unknown.

With 3 bases removed from V and 4 bases from J, the gap between germline ends came to 12 bases. In germline, CDR1 is KGHSH, CDR2 LQKENI. The length of the CDR3 is 15 residues. Produced via immunoSEQ multiplex PCR; TCRdb's table is partial and in-frame only. The sample shows about 130,000 clones, about 90% of them seen only once. This material consisted of peripheral blood, taken on day 0 of AZD1222 vaccination. This TCR derives from an adult in good health. This chain uses TRBV18 with TRBJ1-4; D is unresolved. CDR3 nucleotides: TGTGCCAGCTCACCGACGGACGGATTTAATGAAAAACTGTTTTTT. This sequence encodes CASSPTDGFNEKLFF. The full variable domain, completed using reference TRBV18 and TRBJ1-4, is NAGVMQNPRHLVRRRGQEARLRCSPMKGHSHVYWYRQLPEEGLKFMVYLQKENIIDESGMPKERFSAEFPKEGPSILRIQQVVRGDSAAYFCASSPTDGFNEKLFFGSGTQLSVL.